Sequencing of this T cell receptor (beta chain) was carried out in a study of T cells in Graves' hyperthyroidism and ophthalmopathy. Using RNA transcripts as the source, TCR beta CDR3 regions were amplified. The HTBI primer set was used in a first-round RT-PCR of the TCR CDR3. MiXCR, run by TCRdb on the multiplex PCR reads, gives a single entry per CDR3 protein. Counted here are around 400,000 distinct CDR3 sequences, about 13% occurring once; the ten biggest clones make up over 8.5%. This clonotype was picked up many times. Germline CDR1 and CDR2: SNHLY and FYNNEI. With 7 bases clipped from V and 3 bases from J, the junction kept 12 bases outside the gene matches. This CDR3 has 15 residues.

The chain is built from TRBV2 and TRBJ2-7; 7 nucleotides line up with TRBD1. What was sequenced was blood. The receptor was isolated from a woman between 18 and 29 years old with Graves' hyperthyroidism. In DNA, the CDR3 is TGTGCCAGCACCTCCTCGGAGGACAGGAGCTACGAGCAGTACTTC. Translated, it gives CASTSSEDRSYEQYF.